The rows below give T cell receptor beta chains drawn from one sample of a study of blood T cell repertoires in COVID-19. The assay was immunoSEQ multiplex PCR, and TCRdb's table has in-frame clones only and misses some. The sample includes 250,000 to 300,000 clones, roughly 83% of them seen just once. The specimen sequenced was peripheral blood. These receptor sequences come from a man aged 60 to 69 who had recovered from COVID-19. The CDR3 runs from the conserved cysteine through the conserved F or W.

J gene	V gene	CDR3 protein
TRBJ2-1	TRBV28	CASSNRGGATDEQFF
TRBJ2-7	TRBV10-2	CASSPTGAYEQYF
TRBJ2-5	TRBV5-1	CASSLGGEETQYF
TRBJ2-1	TRBV11-2	CASSEALRGLGQFF
TRBJ1-5	TRBV15	CATSEGVISNQPQHF
TRBJ1-1	TRBV7-2	CASSLGFRATEAFF
TRBJ1-1	TRBV19	CASSRDRGLNTEAFF
TRBJ1-1	TRBV9	CASSVAPGSVTEAFF
TRBJ2-5	TRBV9	CASSVRGAQETQYF
TRBJ2-3	TRBV7-2	CASSLVFRGGGTDTQYF
TRBJ2-1	TRBV27	CASTQGREQFF
TRBJ2-3	TRBV5-1	CASRAGGQTDTQYF
TRBJ2-2	TRBV5-1	CASSFVASGSISNTGELFF
TRBJ1-2	TRBV27	CASSSQGAGYGYTF
TRBJ2-7	TRBV4-2	CASSLGTSESYEQYF
TRBJ2-2	TRBV18	CASSPRLAVPGELFF
TRBJ2-3	TRBV27	CASSLMGGDTQYF